This entry lists 17 T cell receptor beta chains sequenced from one sample in a study of blood T cell repertoires in COVID-19. This table comes from immunoSEQ multiplex PCR, and its TCRdb copy is limited to in-frame clones, with some not included. The sample has over 600,000 clones, more than 80% seen once. What was sequenced was peripheral blood. These receptor sequences come from a young woman with acute or convalescent COVID-19.

V and J are TRBV14 and TRBJ1-2, with D perhaps matching TRBD1 (5 bases). Germline CDR1 is SGHDN and CDR2 is FVKESK. The CDR3 is 14 residues long. V was pared by 2 bases and J by 3 bases, with 10 bases between. CDR3 residues: CASSQPGYDYGYTF. The CDR3 DNA sequence: TGTGCCAGCAGCCAACCAGGGTACGACTATGGCTACACCTTC.

For the CDR3, the DNA is TGTGCCACCAGCACCGAGGGGGTTCCTTCAATCTATGGCTACACCTTC. Translating gives CATSTEGVPSIYGYTF. This rearrangement joins TRBV15 to TRBJ1-2; weak D call: TRBD1 (6 bases). Looked up from germline, CDR1 is LNHNV and CDR2 is YYDKDF (reference sequence). Trimming removed 4 bases at V and 4 bases at J, with 19 bases between. The CDR3 has 16 residues.

The gene calls are TRBV7-3 and TRBJ2-4, with D unclear. V lost 1 base and J lost 1, with 23 bases in between. This CDR3 has 20 residues. Germline CDR1 reads SGHTA; CDR2 reads FQGTGA. CDR3 coding DNA: TGTGCCAGCAGCTTAAATAGGCAGGTAGTTTTGAGTTGGGCCAAAAACATTCAGTACTTC. This encodes CASSLNRQVVLSWAKNIQYF.

As to this clone: At the DNA level, this CDR3 is encoded by other sequences in the same sample as well. The chain couples TRBV28 to TRBJ1-1; TRBD1 might be the D (6 bases). CDR1 and CDR2 (germline): MDHEN, SYDVKM. CDR3 length: 14 residues. V shed 5 bases and J shed 2 bases, with 12 bases lying between them. The chain's CDR3 is CASSPGHLNTEAFF. In DNA, the CDR3 is TGTGCCAGCAGTCCGGGACACCTAAACACTGAAGCTTTCTTT.

The chain joins TRBV4-3 to TRBJ2-2; the match to TRBD2 covers 8 bases. The CDR3 is made up of 17 amino acids. The V and J ends lost 4 bases and 0 bases, in that order; junction bases with no gene match: 7. Germline CDR1 reads LGHNA; CDR2 reads YSLEER. The CDR3 spells CASSRGVAGSNTGELFF. The CDR3 coding sequence is TGCGCCAGCAGCCGTGGAGTAGCGGGGTCGAACACCGGGGAGCTGTTTTTT.

CDR3: CASSDSGIGPKGYEQYF. DNA of the CDR3: TGTGCCAGCAGTGATTCCGGGATTGGGCCAAAGGGATACGAGCAGTACTTC. The J gene is TRBJ2-7, the V gene TRBV25-1; D is perhaps TRBD2 (5 bases). Trimming stripped 3 bases from V and 4 bases from J, with 22 bases between. CDR3 size: 17 residues. The germline CDR1 and CDR2 sequences are MGHDK and SYGVNS.

This chain uses TRBV30 with TRBJ2-2, with TRBD1 matching over 9 bases. Germline V CDR1 and CDR2: GTSNPN, SVGIG (reference sequence). The CDR3 length is 17 residues. The trim removed 0 bases at V and 4 bases at J, leaving 9 bases unmatched. CDR3 DNA: TGTGCCTGGAGTGTACCGCGGGACAGGGTATCCACCGGGGAGCTGTTTTTT. Translated: CAWSVPRDRVSTGELFF.

This sequence joins TRBV18 and TRBJ2-7, with a weak D call TRBD1 (6 bases). The V end lost 2 bases, the J end lost 0 bases, and 11 bases lay between the germline ends. Looked up from germline, CDR1 is KGHSH and CDR2 is LQKENI. The CDR3 sequence is 15 residues long. CDR3 DNA: TGTGCCAGCTCACCATTACAGGGCCCCTCCTACGAGCAGTACTTC. Amino acid sequence: CASSPLQGPSYEQYF.

This rearrangement joins TRBV30 to TRBJ1-2, with D tentatively TRBD1 (6 bases). Germline-derived CDR1 and CDR2 are GTSNPN and SVGIG (reference sequence). The V and J ends lost 0 bases and 8 bases respectively, with 13 bases between them. The length of the CDR3 is 13 residues. The CDR3 DNA follows: TGTGCCTGGAGTGTCATCAGGGGCCCGGGCTACACCTTC. It codes for CAWSVIRGPGYTF.

The chain recombines TRBV9 with TRBJ2-1, with TRBD1 matching over 9 bases. V was clipped by 3 bases and J by 8 bases; unmatched bases: 9. Germline loops: CDR1 SGDLS, CDR2 YYNGEE. This CDR3 spans 15 amino acids. CDR3 residues: CASSADRQGGDEQFF. For the CDR3, the DNA is TGTGCCAGCAGCGCTGATAGACAGGGGGGTGATGAGCAGTTCTTC.

V gene TRBV7-9 combines with J gene TRBJ2-7; the match to TRBD1 covers 7 bases. This CDR3 is built from 14 residues. The germline V gene has CDR1 SEHNR and CDR2 FQNEAQ (reference sequence). The V segment lost 1 base and the J segment 6 bases; nucleotides outside the gene matches: 6. CDR3 in DNA: TGTGCCAGCAGCTTAGACAGGGGTTGGGGCGAGCAGTACTTC. Its protein product is CASSLDRGWGEQYF.

This chain joins TRBV4-2 and TRBJ2-1, with D perhaps matching TRBD2 (6 bases). The germline gives CDR1 LGHNA, CDR2 YNFKEQ. V lost 5 bases and J lost 1, with 6 bases in between. The CDR3 has 13 amino acids. The CDR3 protein is CASSGTSYNEQFF. CDR3 DNA: TGTGCCAGCAGCGGGACTTCCTACAATGAGCAGTTCTTC.

The rearrangement uses TRBV29-1 and TRBJ1-2; TRBD1 aligns across 7 bases. The CDR3 is made up of 13 amino acids. J lost 2 bases, V lost 7 bases, and 7 bases had no gene match. Germline V gives CDR1 SQVTM, CDR2 ANQGSEA. The CDR3 region is CSGGTAPNYGYTF. The CDR3 coding sequence is TGCAGCGGCGGGACAGCACCAAACTATGGCTACACCTTC.

In DNA, the CDR3 is TGTGCCAGCAGCCCCAGGGTCCTCCGACTAGGTGGCTACACCTTC. Amino acid sequence: CASSPRVLRLGGYTF. The chain employs TRBV6-5 and TRBJ1-2, with a weak D call TRBD1 (5 bases). This CDR3 region has 15 residues. Germline CDR1 and CDR2: MNHEY and SVGAGI. V dropped 6 bases and J dropped 7 bases, with 21 bases sitting between them.

This clone was seen a few times. The gene calls are TRBV4-1 and TRBJ1-1, with TRBD1 as a possible D gene (5 bases). Germline V gene sequence: CDR1 MGHRA, CDR2 YSYEKL. V lost 1 base and J lost 7, with 13 bases in between. This CDR3 comprises 14 residues. CDR3 loop: CASSQGMQTVEAFF. CDR3 nucleotides: TGCGCCAGCAGCCAAGGGATGCAGACAGTTGAAGCTTTCTTT.

The rearrangement links TRBV19 to TRBJ1-1; TRBD1 is a possible D gene (5 bases). The CDR3 runs 14 residues. V shed 2 bases and J shed 11 bases, with 18 bases lying between them. Germline V gene lookup returns CDR1 LNHDA and CDR2 SQIVND (reference sequence). CDR3 protein: CASSINGGLNNAFF. The DNA of the CDR3 is TGTGCCAGTAGTATAAACGGGGGACTTAACAACGCTTTCTTT.

The chain combines TRBV21-1 with TRBJ1-1. TRBV21-1 is a pseudogene. There are 12 residues in the CDR3. The CDR3 bases are TGTGCCAGCAGCGGGAGGCGGACTGAAGCTTTCTTT. As protein: CASSGRRTEAFF.